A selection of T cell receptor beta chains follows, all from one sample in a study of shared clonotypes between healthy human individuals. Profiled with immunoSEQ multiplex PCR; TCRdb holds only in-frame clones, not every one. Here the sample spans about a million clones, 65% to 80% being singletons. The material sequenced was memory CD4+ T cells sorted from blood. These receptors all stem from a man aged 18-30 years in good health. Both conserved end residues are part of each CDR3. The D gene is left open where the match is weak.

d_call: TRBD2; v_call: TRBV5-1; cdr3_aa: CASSLGASGDTDTQYF
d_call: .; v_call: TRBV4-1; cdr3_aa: CASSQTLSGYQETQYF
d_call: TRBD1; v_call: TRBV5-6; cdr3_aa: CASSGTGTGDLNEQFF
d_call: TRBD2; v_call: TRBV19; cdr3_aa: CASSRGTSGGSTDTQYF
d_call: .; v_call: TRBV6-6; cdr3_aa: CASSSSSRDTEAFF
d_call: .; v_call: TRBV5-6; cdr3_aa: CASSTGNSYEQYF
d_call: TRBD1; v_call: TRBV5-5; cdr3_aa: CASSNGQGIGYTF
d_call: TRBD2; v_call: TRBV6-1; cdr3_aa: CASSLKSGIDEQYF
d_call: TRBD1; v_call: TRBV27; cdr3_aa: CASRSPGQGYYEQFF
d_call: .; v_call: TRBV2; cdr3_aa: CASSDTRIYNSPLHF
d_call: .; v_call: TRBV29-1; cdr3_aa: CSVVVAYEQYF
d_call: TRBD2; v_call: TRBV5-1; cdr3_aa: CASTLVQRGVNEQFF
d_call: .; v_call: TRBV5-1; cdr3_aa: CASSLNYAGGQETQYF
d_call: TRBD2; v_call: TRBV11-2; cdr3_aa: CASSPQGTSGRQQYF
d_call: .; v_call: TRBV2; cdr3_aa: CASSEAAKAFF
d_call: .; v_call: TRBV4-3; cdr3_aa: CASSQEGTNTEAFF
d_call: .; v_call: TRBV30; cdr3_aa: CAWSGGAREGQPQHF
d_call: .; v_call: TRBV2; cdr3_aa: CASSIDREGQYF
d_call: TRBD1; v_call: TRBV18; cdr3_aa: CASSADRNEKLFF
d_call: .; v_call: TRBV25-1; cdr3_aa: CASRQTGFYNEQFF
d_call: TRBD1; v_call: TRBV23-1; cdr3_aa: CASSQSLGTGTYEQYF
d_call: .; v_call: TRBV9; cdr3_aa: CASSVTLQGFTDTQYF
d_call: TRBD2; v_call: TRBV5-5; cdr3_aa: CATTSGGSETQYF
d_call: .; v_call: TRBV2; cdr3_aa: CASSNNRKLTEGTDTQYF
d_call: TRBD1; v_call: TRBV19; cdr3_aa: CASSRDSYNSPLHF
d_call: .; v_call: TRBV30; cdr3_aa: CAWCPGHRYEKLFF
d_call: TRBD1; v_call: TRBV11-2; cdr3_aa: CASTTTTGPYEQYF
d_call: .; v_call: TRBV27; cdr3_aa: CASTWAGSAPPNTGELFF
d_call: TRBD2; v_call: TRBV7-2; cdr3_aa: CASKVLAGGFTDTQYF
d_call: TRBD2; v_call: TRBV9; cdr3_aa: CASSVTGTSGSDTQYF
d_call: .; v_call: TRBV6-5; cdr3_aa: CASSYSHGSQPQHF
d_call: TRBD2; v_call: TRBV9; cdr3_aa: CASSVGGRAGNEQYF
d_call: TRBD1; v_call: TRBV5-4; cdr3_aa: CASSGETGRGELFF
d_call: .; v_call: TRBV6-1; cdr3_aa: CASSSRPGETQYF
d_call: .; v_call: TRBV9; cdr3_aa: CASSEGPYNSPLHF
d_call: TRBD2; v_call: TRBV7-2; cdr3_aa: CASSLLAGEAYEQYF
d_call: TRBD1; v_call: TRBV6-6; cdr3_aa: CASSYSGGARGYTF
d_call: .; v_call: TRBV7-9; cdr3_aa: CASSRQGFGYEQYF
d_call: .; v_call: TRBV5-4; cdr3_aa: CASSHSPDYEQYF
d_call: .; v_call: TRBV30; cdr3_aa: CAWAGAGRNQPQHF
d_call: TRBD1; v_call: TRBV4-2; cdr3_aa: CASSFPDREAYGYTF
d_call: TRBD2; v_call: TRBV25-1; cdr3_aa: CASSELAGGLIETQYF
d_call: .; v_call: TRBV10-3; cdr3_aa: CAIMKGAGYNEQFF
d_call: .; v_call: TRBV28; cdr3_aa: CASSPLGTDGYTF
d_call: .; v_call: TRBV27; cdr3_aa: CASSARLAKNIQYF
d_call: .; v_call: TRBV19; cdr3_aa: CASSDQGIVGSGANVLTF
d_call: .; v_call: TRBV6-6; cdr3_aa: CASRRRGFYEQYF
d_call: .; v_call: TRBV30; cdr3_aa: CAWSPGSWGTEAFF
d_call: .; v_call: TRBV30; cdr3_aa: CAWSTPRRRVAFF